This TCR beta chain was documented in a study of shared clonotypes between healthy human individuals. Study-wide results and limits: Around 5% was the fraction of naive CD4 clonotypes found shared across a handful of donors. The study generally estimated greater richness for naive than memory subsets.

Assay runs were performed at deep level. For each subset, genomic DNA was distributed in equal portions over several immunoSEQ plates. Clones were sequenced by immunoSEQ multiplex PCR, and TCRdb holds only the in-frame ones, with some missing. Here the sample spans some 2,000,000 clones, roughly 95% being singletons. CDR3 length: 15 residues. The germline CDR1 and CDR2 sequences are LNHDA and SQIVND (reference sequence). Trimming removed 6 bases at V and 0 bases at J, with 14 bases between. In the case of this clone: Antigen: not known. Other DNA sequences from this sample encode an identical CDR3 as well.

Terminally differentiated effector memory CD45RA+ cells were excluded from the naive CD8 cells, which were CD45RO-negative and positively selected for CCR7. The sequenced sample consisted of naive CD8+ T cells sorted from blood. This sequence was found in a man between 18 and 29 years old in good health. The chain is built from TRBV19 and TRBJ1-1; D not resolved. The CDR3 DNA reads TGTGCCAGTAGCATCGACGAGGACTTGAACACTGAAGCTTTCTTT. This encodes CASSIDEDLNTEAFF.